This TCR beta chain was retrieved from a study of cytomegalovirus exposure and HLA in healthy donors (dated by TCRdb to 2017 to 2019). Describing the broader study: The 650 to 750 repertoires of the first cohort and the 110 or so validation repertoires were produced on the same platform, according to a later analysis. The aim of the study was to test whether cataloging public T cell receptors could identify signatures of past pathogen exposure. Besides the first cohort of 550 to 750 subjects, a separate validation cohort made up of 120 or so different subjects was used. To predict cytomegalovirus infection status, the study combined high-throughput TCR immunosequencing, statistical association of individual TCRs with disease status, and machine learning. The paper as a whole reports these results and caveats: It was suggested by the authors that the approach could potentially be generalized to other disease states and immunological phenotypes. In a later analysis, TCRs clustered in the first cohort were found to also tend to co-occur in the 120 validation repertoires, with 94% of cluster scores above 0. Cytomegalovirus status was reported to be diagnosed by the classifier with high specificity and sensitivity in both the original and validation cohorts. The study listed 164 TCR beta chains as associated with cytomegalovirus. A later analysis lacked HLA typing for the validation cohort, so it scored co-occurrence in that cohort across all 120 or so repertoires. In vitro tests confirmed that a few of the cytomegalovirus-associated TCR beta chains recognize cytomegalovirus antigens. Most TCR sequences were seen in very few donors, while some public TCRs were found in many individuals.

From the cysteine through the phenylalanine, the CDR3 covers 14 amino acids. Only the CDR3 part of the read is kept: 42 bases, read in frame from the first base. V was cut back by 0 bases and J by 2 bases, leaving a gap of 8 bases between them. Via the germline V gene (reference sequence), CDR1 is SGHNT and CDR2 YYREEE. The donors were included in the validation cohort of 100 to 150 subjects, a group kept apart from the roughly 670-subject first cohort. The receptor library was made with the immunoSEQ multiplex PCR assay. The study's own analysis went as follows. To diagnose cytomegalovirus status from the catalog of TCR beta chain sequences, a statistical classification framework was built. TCRdb took over this immuneACCESS table, retaining in-frame rearrangements with V and J assigned. Such tables are incomplete; in checked studies, under half of the missing clones stem from an unresolved V gene, and the remainder is unexplained. For V, J and clone size, that table is used; D and trimming come from the DNA. Counted in this sample were under 110,000 clones; roughly nine tenths of them appeared once. The ten largest make up about 1.8% of the sample.

Comments on this clone: Its antigen has not been determined. Base quality data are lacking; no much larger clone is found one base away.

The chain joins TRBV5-4 to TRBJ1-2; TRBD1 is perhaps the D gene, given 5 matching bases. This sequence originates from a woman aged 18-29 years in good health and CMV-seropositive. The sample consisted of PBMCs. The DNA sequence follows: TGTGCCAGCAGCTTGGATGGGGGGAACTATGGCTACACCTTC. This translates into CASSLDGGNYGYTF.